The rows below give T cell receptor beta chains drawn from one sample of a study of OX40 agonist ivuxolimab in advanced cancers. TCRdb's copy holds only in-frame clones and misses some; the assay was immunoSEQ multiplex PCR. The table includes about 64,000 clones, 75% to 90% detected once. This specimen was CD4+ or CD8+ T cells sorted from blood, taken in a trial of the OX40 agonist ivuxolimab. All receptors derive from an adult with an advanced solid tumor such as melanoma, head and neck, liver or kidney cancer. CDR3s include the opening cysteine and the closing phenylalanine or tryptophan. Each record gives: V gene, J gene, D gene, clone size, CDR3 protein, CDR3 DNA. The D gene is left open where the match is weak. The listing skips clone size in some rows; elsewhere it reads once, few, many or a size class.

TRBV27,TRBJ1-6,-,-,CASRGAGMNSPLHF,TGTGCCAGCAGGGGTGCGGGGATGAATTCACCCCTCCACTTT
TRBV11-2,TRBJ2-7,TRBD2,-,CASSSIAGVTVSYEQYF,TGTGCCAGCAGTTCAATAGCGGGAGTAACCGTTTCCTACGAGCAGTACTTC
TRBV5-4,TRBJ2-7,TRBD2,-,CASSLRTSASYEQYF,TGTGCCAGCAGCTTACGGACTAGCGCCTCCTACGAGCAGTACTTC
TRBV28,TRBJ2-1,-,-,CASSLGEGRQNEQFF,TGTGCCAGCAGTTTGGGCGAGGGAAGACAAAATGAGCAGTTCTTC
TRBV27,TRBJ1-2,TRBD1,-,CASAGTALNYGYTF,TGTGCCAGCGCCGGGACAGCACTCAACTATGGCTACACCTTC
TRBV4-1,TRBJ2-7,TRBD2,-,CASSQPPLAGAYEQYF,TGCGCCAGCAGCCAACCACCGCTAGCGGGAGCTTACGAGCAGTACTTC
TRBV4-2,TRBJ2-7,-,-,CASSQELGGVYEQYF,TGTGCCAGCAGCCAAGAACTGGGCGGCGTCTACGAGCAGTACTTC
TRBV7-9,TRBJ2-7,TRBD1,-,CASSQTQGTYEQYF,TGCGCCAGCAGCCAAACACAGGGGACCTACGAGCAGTACTTC
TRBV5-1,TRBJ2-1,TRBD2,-,CASSFWGLYNEQFF,TGCGCCAGCAGCTTTTGGGGACTATACAATGAGCAGTTCTTC
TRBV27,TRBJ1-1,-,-,CASSLSRAGNTEAFF,TGTGCCAGCAGTTTATCGCGTGCAGGTAACACTGAAGCTTTCTTT
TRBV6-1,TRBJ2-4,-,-,CASSERGAGGGLNIQYF,TGTGCCAGCAGTGAACGGGGCGCAGGGGGAGGGTTAAACATTCAGTACTTC
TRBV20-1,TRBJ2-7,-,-,CSAWDFYEQYF,TGCAGTGCTTGGGACTTCTACGAGCAGTACTTC
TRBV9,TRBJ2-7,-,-,CASSLVDSSYEQYF,TGTGCCAGCTCCCTGGTCGATAGCTCCTACGAGCAGTACTTC
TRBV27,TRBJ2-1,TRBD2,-,CASSLLQRGGVNEQFF,TGTGCCAGCAGTTTACTCCAGCGGGGGGGCGTCAATGAGCAGTTCTTC
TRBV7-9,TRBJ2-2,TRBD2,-,CASSYLAETGELFF,TGTGCCAGCAGCTATCTAGCGGAGACCGGGGAGCTGTTTTTT
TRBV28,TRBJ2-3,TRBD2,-,CASSFHPGGAGARADTQYF,TGTGCCAGCAGTTTTCATCCGGGGGGAGCGGGAGCGAGGGCAGATACGCAGTATTTT
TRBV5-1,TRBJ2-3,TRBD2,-,CASSPQGLAGGPENTQYF,TGCGCCAGCAGCCCCCAAGGACTAGCGGGAGGGCCAGAAAATACGCAGTATTTT
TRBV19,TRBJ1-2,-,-,CASSISGWDGYTF,TGTGCCAGTAGTATATCCGGGTGGGATGGCTACACCTTC
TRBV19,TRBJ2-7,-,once,CASSILADSSYEQYF,TGTGCCAGTAGTATCCTAGCGGACAGCTCCTACGAGCAGTACTTC
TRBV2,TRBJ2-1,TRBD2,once,CASSGGLAVYNKQFF,TGTGCCAGCAGTGGGGGACTAGCGGTTTACAATAAGCAGTTCTTC
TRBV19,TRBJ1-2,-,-,CASSIGTRGTNYGYTF,TGTGCCAGTAGTATAGGGACCAGGGGAACCAACTATGGCTACACCTTC
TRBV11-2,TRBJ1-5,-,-,CASSWDNNQPQHF,TGTGCCAGCAGCTGGGACAACAATCAGCCCCAGCATTTT
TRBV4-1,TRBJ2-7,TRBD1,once,CASSIRDSGSYEQYF,TGCGCCAGCAGCATCCGGGACAGCGGTTCCTACGAGCAGTACTTC
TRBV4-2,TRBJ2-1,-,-,CASSQVLRVDEQFF,TGTGCCAGCAGCCAAGTGTTGAGGGTCGATGAGCAGTTCTTC
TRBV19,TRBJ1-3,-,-,CASSMRLKRSGNTIYF,TGTGCCAGTAGTATGCGACTAAAACGATCTGGAAACACCATATATTTT
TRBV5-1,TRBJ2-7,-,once,CASSFTGLEQYF,TGCGCCAGCAGCTTCACAGGGCTGGAGCAGTACTTC
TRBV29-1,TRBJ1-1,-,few,CSVEGGSEAFF,TGCAGCGTTGAAGGAGGGTCTGAAGCTTTCTTT
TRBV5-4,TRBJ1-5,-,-,CASSFGGSNQPQHF,TGTGCCAGCAGCTTTGGGGGAAGCAATCAGCCCCAGCATTTT
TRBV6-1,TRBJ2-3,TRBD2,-,CASSDTSGGAGFTDTQYF,TGTGCCAGCAGTGATACTAGCGGGGGGGCCGGTTTCACAGATACGCAGTATTTT
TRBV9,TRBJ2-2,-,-,CASRGSTGELFF,TGTGCCAGCAGGGGTAGCACCGGGGAGCTGTTTTTT
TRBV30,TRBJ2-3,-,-,CAWSVSALHTDTQYF,TGTGCCTGGAGTGTATCTGCGCTTCACACAGATACGCAGTATTTT
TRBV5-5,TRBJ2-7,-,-,CASSLEVPSEQYF,TGTGCCAGCAGCTTGGAGGTGCCAAGCGAGCAGTACTTC
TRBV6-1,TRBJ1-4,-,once,CASSVSLGGEKLFF,TGTGCCAGCAGTGTATCCTTGGGCGGTGAAAAACTGTTTTTT
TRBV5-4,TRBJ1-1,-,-,CASSFGQGLSTEAFF,TGTGCCAGCAGCTTCGGTCAGGGATTAAGTACTGAAGCTTTCTTT
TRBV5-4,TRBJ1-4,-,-,CASRRGEDEKLFF,TGTGCCAGCAGGCGGGGGGAGGATGAAAAACTGTTTTTT
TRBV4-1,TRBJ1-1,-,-,CASSQDRGANTEAFF,TGCGCCAGCAGCCAAGATAGGGGAGCGAACACTGAAGCTTTCTTT